This T cell receptor (beta chain) was sequenced in a study of T cells in pancreatic ductal adenocarcinoma. General observations from the study: Results skew toward the minority of patients with early-stage disease. Tumor samples had fewer productive templates and about 8-fold fewer unique clonotypes than blood. No significant tumor-blood clonality difference; means were about 0.12 and 0.073. Tumors hold more CD45RO+ effector T cells, which may bias toward lower diversity.

Germline V gene data show CDR1 as SGHNT and CDR2 as YYREEE (reference sequence). Trimming removed 0 bases from V and 3 bases from J, with 15 bases in between. This CDR3 has 16 amino acids. Selected pancreatic ductal adenocarcinoma patients had undergone surgery without neoadjuvant therapy. A remark on this clone: The antigen is not known.

The repertoire was sequenced with immunoSEQ multiplex PCR; TCRdb's copy has only in-frame clones and lacks some. The sample consists of around 100,000 clones, nearly 95% of them appearing once. The J gene is TRBJ1-2, the V gene TRBV5-4, with D uncertain. Specimen: PBMCs. The clonotype comes from a human donor with pancreatic ductal adenocarcinoma. In DNA form, the CDR3 reads TGTGCCAGCAGCTTGGCCGGAGTGGGCGGGTACTATGGCTACACCTTC. Residues: CASSLAGVGGYYGYTF. The full variable domain, rest sourced from reference TRBV5-4 and TRBJ1-2, is ETGVTQSPTHLIKTRGQQVTLRCSSQSGHNTVSWYQQALGQGPQFIFQYYREEENGRGNFPPRFSGLQFPNYSSELNVNALELDDSALYLCASSLAGVGGYYGYTFGSGTRLTVV.